This T cell receptor beta chain was sequenced for a study of Ad26.COV2.S vaccination and SARS-CoV-2 variants. Treatment described: 15 to 20 received Ad26.COV2.S at low or high dose, single or two shots; five or six received placebo; per-sample allocation not given. All samples were drawn on day 63, counting from the first vaccine or placebo injection. Produced via immunoSEQ multiplex PCR; TCRdb's table is partial and in-frame only. This sample yields some 340,000 clones, of which about 86% are seen a single time; approximately 2% belongs to the top ten. Trimming left V 1 base short and J 3 bases short, with 13 bases between. This CDR3 is built from 15 residues. Germline V gene sequence: CDR1 SGHDT, CDR2 YYEEEE.

The sample consisted of peripheral blood, taken in a trial of Ad26.COV2.S vaccine versus placebo. This sequence was found in a person aged 18-60 years who received the Ad26.COV2.S COVID-19 vaccine or a placebo. The chain uses TRBV5-6 and TRBJ1-1; possible D gene TRBD1, 5 bases. The CDR3 sequence is CASSLYQGRHTEAFF. The CDR3 DNA is TGTGCCAGCAGCTTGTATCAGGGACGTCACACTGAAGCTTTCTTT.